This T cell receptor beta chain derives from a study of cytomegalovirus exposure and HLA in healthy donors. Study results and limitations: A few chains linked to CMV were shown in vitro to be specific for CMV antigens. TCR sequences were mostly rare, though some public TCRs occurred in many donors. Reported results showed that the classifier diagnosed cytomegalovirus status with high specificity and sensitivity.

This clone was counted once. Its antigen is not known. Assay used: immunoSEQ multiplex PCR; TCRdb lists only in-frame clones, some missing. This table holds 150,000 to 200,000 clones, about 86% found once. V lost 4 bases and J lost 3; bases outside the gene matches: 3. The length of the CDR3 is 15 residues. In germline, CDR1 is SEHNR, CDR2 FQNEAQ (reference sequence). Sequences were obtained from PBMCs. The source of this sequence is a woman aged 18-29 years in good health and CMV-seronegative. This chain uses TRBV7-9 with TRBJ1-1, with 12 bases fitting TRBD1. The CDR3 protein is CASSSGQGADTEAFF. The CDR3 DNA reads TGTGCCAGCAGCTCGGGACAGGGGGCTGACACTGAAGCTTTCTTT.